This T cell receptor (beta chain) appears in the sequencing data of a study of blood T cell repertoires in COVID-19. Assay: immunoSEQ multiplex PCR; the TCRdb copy retains only in-frame clones and omits some. The sample has more than 90,000 clones, around nine tenths seen once; the top ten hold 4% to 5%. This clone was seen a few times. The germline V gene has CDR1 SGHRS and CDR2 YFSETQ. V trimming: 5 bases; J trimming: 1 base; junction bases outside the gene matches: 6. CDR3 length: 15 residues. The receptor comes from a man aged 40-49 years with acute or convalescent COVID-19. The gene calls are TRBV5-1 and TRBJ2-7; 10 nucleotides match TRBD1. The sample taken for sequencing was peripheral blood. The CDR3 loop reads CASSNRDRGSYEQYF. In DNA, the CDR3 is TGCGCCAGCAGTAACCGGGACAGGGGATCCTACGAGCAGTACTTC.